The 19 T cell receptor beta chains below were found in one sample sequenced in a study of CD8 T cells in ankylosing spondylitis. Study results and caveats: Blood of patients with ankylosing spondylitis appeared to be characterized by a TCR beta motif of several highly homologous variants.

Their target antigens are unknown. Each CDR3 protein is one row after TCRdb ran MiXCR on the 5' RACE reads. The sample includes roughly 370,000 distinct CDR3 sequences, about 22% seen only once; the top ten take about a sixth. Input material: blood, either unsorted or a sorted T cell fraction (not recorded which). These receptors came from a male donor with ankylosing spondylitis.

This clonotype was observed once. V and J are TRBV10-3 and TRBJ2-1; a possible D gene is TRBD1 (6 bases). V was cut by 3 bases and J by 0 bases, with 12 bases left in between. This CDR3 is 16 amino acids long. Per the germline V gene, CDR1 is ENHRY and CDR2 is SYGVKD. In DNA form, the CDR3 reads TGTGCCATCAGTGACAGAATCAGGGGCTCCTACAATGAGCAGTTCTTC. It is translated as CAISDRIRGSYNEQFF.

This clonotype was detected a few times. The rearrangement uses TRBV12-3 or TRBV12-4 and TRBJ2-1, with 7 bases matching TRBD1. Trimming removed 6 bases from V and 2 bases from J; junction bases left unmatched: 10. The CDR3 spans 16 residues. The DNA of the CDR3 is TGTGCCAGCAGCCCCGACAGGGTCCTAACCTACAATGAGCAGTTCTTC. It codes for CASSPDRVLTYNEQFF.

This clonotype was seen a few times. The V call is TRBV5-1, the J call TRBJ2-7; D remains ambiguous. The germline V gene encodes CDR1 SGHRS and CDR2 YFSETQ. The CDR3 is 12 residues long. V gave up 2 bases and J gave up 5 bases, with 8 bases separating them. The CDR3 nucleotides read TGCGCCAGCAGCTTAGATCGGAACGAGCAGTACTTC. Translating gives CASSLDRNEQYF.

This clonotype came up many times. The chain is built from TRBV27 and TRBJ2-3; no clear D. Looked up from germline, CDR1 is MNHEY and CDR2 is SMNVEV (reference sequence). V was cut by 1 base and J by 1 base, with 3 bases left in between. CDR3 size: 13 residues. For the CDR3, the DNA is TGTGCCAGCAGTTTATACCGCACAGATACGCAGTATTTT. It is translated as CASSLYRTDTQYF.

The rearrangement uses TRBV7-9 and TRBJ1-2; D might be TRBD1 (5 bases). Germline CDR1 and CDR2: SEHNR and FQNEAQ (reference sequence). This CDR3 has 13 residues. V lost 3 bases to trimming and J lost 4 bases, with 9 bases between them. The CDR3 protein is CASSFSGTYGYTF. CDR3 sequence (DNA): TGTGCCAGCAGCTTTTCAGGGACCTATGGCTACACCTTC.

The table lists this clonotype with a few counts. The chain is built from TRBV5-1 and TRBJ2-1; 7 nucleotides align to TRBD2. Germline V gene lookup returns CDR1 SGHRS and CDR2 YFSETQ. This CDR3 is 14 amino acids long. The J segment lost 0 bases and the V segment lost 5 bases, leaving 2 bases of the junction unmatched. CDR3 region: CASSTSDSYNEQFF. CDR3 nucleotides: TGCGCCAGCAGTACTAGCGACTCCTACAATGAGCAGTTCTTC.

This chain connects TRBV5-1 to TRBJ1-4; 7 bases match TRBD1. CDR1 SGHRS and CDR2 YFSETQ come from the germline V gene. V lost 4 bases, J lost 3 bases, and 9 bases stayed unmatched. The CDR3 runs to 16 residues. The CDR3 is CASSVNTGAANEKLFF. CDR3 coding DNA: TGCGCCAGCAGCGTCAATACAGGGGCGGCTAATGAAAAACTGTTTTTT.

The CDR3 loop reads CASSLSPGLSTDTQYF. The CDR3 nucleotides are TGTGCCAGCAGTTTATCCCCAGGGCTGAGCACAGATACGCAGTATTTT. The chain has TRBV28 and TRBJ2-3, with a tentative D call TRBD1 (5 bases). Germline CDR1 MDHEN, CDR2 SYDVKM. Trimming removed 1 base from V and 0 bases from J, with 11 bases in between. The CDR3 runs 16 residues.

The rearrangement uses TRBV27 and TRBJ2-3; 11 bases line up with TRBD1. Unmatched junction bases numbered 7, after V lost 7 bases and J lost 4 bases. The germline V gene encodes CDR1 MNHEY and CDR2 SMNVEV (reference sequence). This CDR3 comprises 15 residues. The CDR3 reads CASNSGQGVSDTQYF. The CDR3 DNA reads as TGTGCCAGCAATTCGGGACAGGGGGTTTCAGATACGCAGTATTTT.

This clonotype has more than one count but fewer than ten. CDR3 in DNA: TGCGCCAGCAGCCTTGAGTACGCGAACACCGGGGAGCTGTTTTTT. This translates into CASSLEYANTGELFF. The chain carries TRBV4-3 and TRBJ2-2, with D hard to call. This CDR3 has 15 amino acids. Trimming left V 4 bases short and J 0 bases short, with 9 bases between. Germline V lookup: CDR1 LGHNA, CDR2 YSLEER.

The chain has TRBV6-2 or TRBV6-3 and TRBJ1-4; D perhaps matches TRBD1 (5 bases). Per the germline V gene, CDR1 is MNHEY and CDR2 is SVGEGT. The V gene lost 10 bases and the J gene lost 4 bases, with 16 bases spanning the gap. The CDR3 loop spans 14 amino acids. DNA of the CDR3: TGTGCCACCCAAGACAGACGCGGTAATGAAAAACTGTTTTTT. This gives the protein CATQDRRGNEKLFF.

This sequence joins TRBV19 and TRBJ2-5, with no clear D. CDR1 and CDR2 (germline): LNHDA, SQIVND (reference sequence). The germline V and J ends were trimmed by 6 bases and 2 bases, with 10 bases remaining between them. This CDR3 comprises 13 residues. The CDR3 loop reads CASRVTGQETQYF. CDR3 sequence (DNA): TGTGCCAGTAGGGTTACTGGACAAGAGACCCAGTACTTC. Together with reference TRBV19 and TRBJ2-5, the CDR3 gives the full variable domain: DGGITQSPKYLFRKEGQNVTLSCEQNLNHDAMYWYRQDPGQGLRLIYYSQIVNDFQKGDIAEGYSVSREKKESFPLTVTSAQKNPTAFYLCASRVTGQETQYFGPGTRLLVL.

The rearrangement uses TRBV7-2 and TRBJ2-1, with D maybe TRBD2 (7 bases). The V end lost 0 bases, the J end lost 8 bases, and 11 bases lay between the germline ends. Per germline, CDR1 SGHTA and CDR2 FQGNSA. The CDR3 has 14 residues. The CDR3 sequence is CASSLAGGGDEQFF. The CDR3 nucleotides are TGTGCCAGCAGCTTAGCGGGAGGGGGAGATGAGCAGTTCTTC.

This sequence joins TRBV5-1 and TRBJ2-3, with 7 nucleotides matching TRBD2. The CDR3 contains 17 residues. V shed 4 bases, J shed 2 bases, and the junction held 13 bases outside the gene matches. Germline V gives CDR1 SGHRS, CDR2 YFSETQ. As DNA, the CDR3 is TGCGCCAGCAGCCTGGCGGGAGTACAAGGTCTCACAGATACGCAGTATTTT. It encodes CASSLAGVQGLTDTQYF.

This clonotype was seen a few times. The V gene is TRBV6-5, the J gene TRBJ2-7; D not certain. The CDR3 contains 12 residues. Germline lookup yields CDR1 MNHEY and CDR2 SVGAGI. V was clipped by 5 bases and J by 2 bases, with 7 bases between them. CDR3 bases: TGTGCCAGCAGTCGGGTTCCCTACGAGCAGTACTTC. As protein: CASSRVPYEQYF.

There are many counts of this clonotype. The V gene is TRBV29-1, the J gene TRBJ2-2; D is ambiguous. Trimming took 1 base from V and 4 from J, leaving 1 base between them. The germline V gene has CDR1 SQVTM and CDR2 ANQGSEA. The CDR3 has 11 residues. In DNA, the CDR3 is TGCAGCGTTGAAGGCACCGGGGAGCTGTTTTTT. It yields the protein CSVEGTGELFF.

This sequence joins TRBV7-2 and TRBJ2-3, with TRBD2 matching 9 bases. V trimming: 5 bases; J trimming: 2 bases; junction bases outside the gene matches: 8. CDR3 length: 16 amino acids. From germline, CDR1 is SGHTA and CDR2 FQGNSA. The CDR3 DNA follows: TGTGCCAGCAGCCTCCTTAGCGGGAGTTTCACAGATACGCAGTATTTT. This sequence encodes CASSLLSGSFTDTQYF.

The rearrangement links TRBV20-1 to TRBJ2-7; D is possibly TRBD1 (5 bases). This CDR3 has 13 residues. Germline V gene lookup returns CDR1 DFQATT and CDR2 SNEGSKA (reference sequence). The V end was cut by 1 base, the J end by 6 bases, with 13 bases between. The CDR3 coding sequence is TGCAGTGCTAGAGTCGACAGTTGGCTCGAGCAGTACTTC. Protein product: CSARVDSWLEQYF.

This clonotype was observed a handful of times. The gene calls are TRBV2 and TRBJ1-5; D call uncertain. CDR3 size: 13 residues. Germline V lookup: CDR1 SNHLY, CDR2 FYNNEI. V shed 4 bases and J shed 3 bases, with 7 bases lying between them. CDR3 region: CASSGQFNQPQHF. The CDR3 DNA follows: TGTGCCAGCAGTGGGCAGTTCAATCAGCCCCAGCATTTT.